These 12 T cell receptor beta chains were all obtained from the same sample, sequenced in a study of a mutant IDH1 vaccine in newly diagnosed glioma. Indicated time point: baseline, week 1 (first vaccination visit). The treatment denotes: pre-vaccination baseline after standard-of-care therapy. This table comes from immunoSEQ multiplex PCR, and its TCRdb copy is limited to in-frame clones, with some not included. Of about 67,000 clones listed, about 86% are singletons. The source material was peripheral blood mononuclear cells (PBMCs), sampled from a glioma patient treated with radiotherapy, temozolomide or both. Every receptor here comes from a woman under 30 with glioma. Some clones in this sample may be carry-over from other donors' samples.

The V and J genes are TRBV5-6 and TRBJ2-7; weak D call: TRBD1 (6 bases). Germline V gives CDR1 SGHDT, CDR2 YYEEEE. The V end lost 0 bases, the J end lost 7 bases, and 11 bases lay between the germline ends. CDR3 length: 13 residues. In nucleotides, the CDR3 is TGTGCCAGCAGCTTGGTAACAGGGTGGGAGCAGTACTTC. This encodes CASSLVTGWEQYF.

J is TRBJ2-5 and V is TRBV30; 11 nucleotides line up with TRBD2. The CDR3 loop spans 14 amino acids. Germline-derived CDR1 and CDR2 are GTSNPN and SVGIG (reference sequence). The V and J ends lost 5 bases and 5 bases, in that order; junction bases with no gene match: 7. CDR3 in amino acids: CAWDSGRAFETQYF. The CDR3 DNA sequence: TGTGCCTGGGATAGCGGGAGGGCCTTCGAGACCCAGTACTTC.

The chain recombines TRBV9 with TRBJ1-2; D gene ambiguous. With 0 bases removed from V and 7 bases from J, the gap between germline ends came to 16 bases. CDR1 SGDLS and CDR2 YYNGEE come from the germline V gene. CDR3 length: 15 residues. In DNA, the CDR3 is TGTGCCAGCAGCGTAGGGGCGGCTCATCGGTTTGGCTACACCTTC. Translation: CASSVGAAHRFGYTF.

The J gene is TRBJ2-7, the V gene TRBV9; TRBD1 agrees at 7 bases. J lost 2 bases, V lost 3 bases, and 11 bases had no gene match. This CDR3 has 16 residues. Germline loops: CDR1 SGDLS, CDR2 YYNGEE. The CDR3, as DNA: TGTGCCAGCAGCGCCGGAACAGGGGAAAAAACCTACGAGCAGTACTTC. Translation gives CASSAGTGEKTYEQYF.

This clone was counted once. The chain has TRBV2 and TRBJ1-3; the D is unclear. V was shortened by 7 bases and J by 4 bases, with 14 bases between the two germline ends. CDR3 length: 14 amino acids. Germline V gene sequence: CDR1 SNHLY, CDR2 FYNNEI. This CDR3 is CASTPWGGGNTIYF. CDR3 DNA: TGTGCCAGCACACCTTGGGGAGGAGGAAACACCATATATTTT.

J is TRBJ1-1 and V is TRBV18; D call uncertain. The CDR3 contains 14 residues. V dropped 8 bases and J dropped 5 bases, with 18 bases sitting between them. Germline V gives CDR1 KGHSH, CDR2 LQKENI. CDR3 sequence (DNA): TGTGCCAGCGCTCAATCTGGAGGACTGACTGAAGCTTTCTTT. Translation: CASAQSGGLTEAFF.

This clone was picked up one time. CDR3 protein: CASSATGRLSSGANVLTF. The CDR3 DNA reads TGTGCCAGCAGCGCCACAGGGCGGCTCTCCTCTGGGGCCAACGTCCTGACTTTC. This chain uses TRBV9 with TRBJ2-6; perhaps TRBD1 as D (6 bases). The germline gives CDR1 SGDLS, CDR2 YYNGEE. This CDR3 spans 18 amino acids. Trimming pared 3 bases from V and 0 bases from J, leaving 16 bases between.

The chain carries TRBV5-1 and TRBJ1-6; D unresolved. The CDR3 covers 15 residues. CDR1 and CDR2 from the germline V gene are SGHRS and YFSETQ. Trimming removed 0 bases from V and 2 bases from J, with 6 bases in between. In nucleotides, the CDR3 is TGCGCCAGCAGCTTGGCGCAGCCCTATAATTCACCCCTCCACTTT. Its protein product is CASSLAQPYNSPLHF.

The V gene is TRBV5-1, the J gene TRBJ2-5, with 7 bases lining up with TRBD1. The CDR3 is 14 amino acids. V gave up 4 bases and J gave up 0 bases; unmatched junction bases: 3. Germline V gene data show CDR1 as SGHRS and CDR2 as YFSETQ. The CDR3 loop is CASSLTGYQETQYF. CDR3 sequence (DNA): TGCGCCAGCAGCCTGACAGGGTACCAAGAGACCCAGTACTTC.

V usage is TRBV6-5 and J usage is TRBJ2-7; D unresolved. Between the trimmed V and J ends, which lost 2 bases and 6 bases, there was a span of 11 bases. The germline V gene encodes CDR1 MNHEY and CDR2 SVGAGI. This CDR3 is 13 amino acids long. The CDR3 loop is CASSYASVGEQYF. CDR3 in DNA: TGTGCCAGCAGTTACGCTTCGGTGGGCGAGCAGTACTTC.

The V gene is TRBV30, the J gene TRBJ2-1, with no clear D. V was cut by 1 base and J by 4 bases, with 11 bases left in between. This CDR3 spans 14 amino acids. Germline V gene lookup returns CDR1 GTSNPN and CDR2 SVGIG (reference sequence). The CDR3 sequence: CAWSANRQYNEQFF. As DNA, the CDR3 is TGTGCCTGGAGTGCCAATCGTCAATACAATGAGCAGTTCTTC. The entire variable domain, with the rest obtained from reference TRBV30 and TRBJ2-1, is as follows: SQTIHQWPATLVQPVGSPLSLECTVEGTSNPNLYWYRQAAGRGLQLLFYSVGIGQISSEVPQNLSASRPQDRQFILSSKKLLLSDSGFYLCAWSANRQYNEQFFGPGTRLTVL.

Written as DNA, the CDR3 is TGTGCCAGCAGCCCTGGCTTCCCGACAGTAAGCACAGATACGCAGTATTTT. This gives the protein CASSPGFPTVSTDTQYF. J is TRBJ2-3 and V is TRBV7-3; TRBD1 might be the D (5 bases). The CDR3 loop spans 17 amino acids. Between the trimmed V and J ends, which lost 5 bases and 0 bases, there was a span of 18 bases. The germline CDR1 and CDR2 sequences are SGHTA and FQGTGA.